The 27 T cell receptor beta chains below all came from one sample that was sequenced in a study of blood T cell repertoires in COVID-19. Using immunoSEQ multiplex PCR, the repertoire was profiled, and TCRdb retains in-frame clones only, with some absent. This table has about 150,000 clones, roughly nine tenths appearing once. What was sequenced was peripheral blood. The receptors come from a man in his fifties or sixties with acute or convalescent COVID-19.

This CDR3 reads CASSPPTSGFYNEQFF. The CDR3 DNA sequence: TGTGCCAGCTCACCACCTACTAGCGGGTTTTACAATGAGCAGTTCTTC. The rearrangement joins TRBV18 to TRBJ2-1; 9 positions agree with TRBD2. This CDR3 is 16 amino acids long. V lost 0 bases, J lost 4 bases, and 4 bases stayed unmatched. Germline CDR1 KGHSH, CDR2 LQKENI.

The CDR3 DNA sequence: TGCGCCAGCAGCCCGGACAGCCGCAATCAGCCCCAGCATTTT. Amino acids: CASSPDSRNQPQHF. The rearrangement uses TRBV5-1 and TRBJ1-5; D may be TRBD1 (6 bases). There are 14 residues in the CDR3. From germline, CDR1 is SGHRS and CDR2 YFSETQ. Trimming shortened V by 4 bases and J by 2 bases, and 10 bases separated the two germline ends.

The chain joins TRBV19 to TRBJ2-5; 11 nucleotides align to TRBD2. Germline lookup yields CDR1 LNHDA and CDR2 SQIVND (reference sequence). V trimming: 3 bases; J trimming: 2 bases; junction bases outside the gene matches: 5. The CDR3 is 16 residues long. The CDR3, as DNA: TGTGCCAGTAGTATTTTGATAGCGGGAGGGCAAGAGACCCAGTACTTC. It specifies CASSILIAGGQETQYF.

The rearrangement joins TRBV9 to TRBJ1-1, with D perhaps matching TRBD1 (5 bases). Germline CDR1 and CDR2: SGDLS and YYNGEE. The CDR3 sequence is 14 residues long. The V and J ends lost 0 bases and 0 bases respectively, with 6 bases between them. DNA of the CDR3: TGTGCCAGCAGCGTAGCGGGGGTGAACACTGAAGCTTTCTTT. It specifies CASSVAGVNTEAFF. Filled out from reference TRBV9 and TRBJ1-1, the complete variable domain reads DSGVTQTPKHLITATGQRVTLRCSPRSGDLSVYWYQQSLDQGLQFLIQYYNGEERAKGNILERFSAQQFPDLHSELNLSSLELGDSALYFCASSVAGVNTEAFFGQGTRLTVV.

This clone is a singleton in its sample. The chain combines TRBV7-2 with TRBJ2-5; the match to TRBD2 covers 14 bases. V lost 1 base and J lost 5; bases outside the gene matches: 6. The CDR3 totals 17 residues. The germline gives CDR1 SGHTA, CDR2 FQGNSA. The CDR3 reads CASSLGTSGGIGETQYF. As DNA, the CDR3 is TGTGCCAGCAGCTTAGGGACTAGCGGGGGGATCGGGGAGACCCAGTACTTC.

This chain connects TRBV5-1 to TRBJ2-1; D unclear. The CDR3 covers 13 residues. From germline, CDR1 is SGHRS and CDR2 YFSETQ. Trimming pared 4 bases from V and 10 bases from J, leaving 15 bases between. CDR3 in DNA: TGCGCCAGCAGCCCAAGTCCCACTCTGGAGCAGTTCTTC. This translates into CASSPSPTLEQFF.

The V and J genes are TRBV6-1 and TRBJ1-4; the D gene is possibly TRBD1 (6 bases). The CDR3 totals 16 residues. Looked up from germline, CDR1 is MNHNS and CDR2 is SASEGT. V lost 2 bases to trimming and J lost 6 bases, with 16 bases between them. CDR3 region: CASSESSGGLDEKLFF. The DNA of the CDR3 is TGTGCCAGCAGTGAATCGTCGGGGGGCCTTGATGAAAAACTGTTTTTT.

This chain connects TRBV27 to TRBJ2-5; TRBD2 aligns across 11 bases. Germline V gives CDR1 MNHEY, CDR2 SMNVEV (reference sequence). The CDR3 length is 16 residues. J lost 2 bases, V lost 4 bases, and 6 bases had no gene match. The CDR3 nucleotides are TGTGCCAGCAGTTCCTTTAGCGGGGGGGTGCAAGAGACCCAGTACTTC. Protein product: CASSSFSGGVQETQYF.

The chain has TRBV5-5 and TRBJ2-2; maybe TRBD2 (5 bases). V was cut by 3 bases and J by 13 bases, with 10 bases left in between. This CDR3 has 11 residues. Germline assignment: CDR1 SGHKS and CDR2 YYEKEE (reference sequence). The CDR3 coding sequence is TGTGCCAGCAGCTGGGCCGGAGGGCTGTTTTTT. It translates to CASSWAGGLFF.

The chain has TRBV7-2 and TRBJ2-7; 10 bases are a match to TRBD2. The CDR3 consists of 16 residues. The germline V gene has CDR1 SGHTA and CDR2 FQGNSA. The V and J ends lost 1 base and 4 bases, in that order; junction bases with no gene match: 7. The CDR3 protein is CASSLVRTSGGYEQYF. DNA for the CDR3: TGTGCCAGCAGCTTAGTTCGGACTAGCGGAGGGTACGAGCAGTACTTC. Combining the CDR3 with reference TRBV7-2 and TRBJ2-7 gives the whole variable domain GAGVSQSPSNKVTEKGKDVELRCDPISGHTALYWYRQSLGQGLEFLIYFQGNSAPDKSGLPSDRFSAERTGGSVSTLTIQRTQQEDSAVYLCASSLVRTSGGYEQYFGPGTRLTVT.

The chain recombines TRBV11-2 with TRBJ2-7; TRBD2 matches at 10 bases. V lost 4 bases, J lost 4 bases, and 7 bases stayed unmatched. CDR1 SGHAT and CDR2 FQNNGV come from the germline V gene. The CDR3 consists of 15 residues. In DNA form, the CDR3 reads TGTGCCAGCAGCTATACTAGCGGGGCGTCGTACGAGCAGTACTTC. It yields the protein CASSYTSGASYEQYF.

The chain joins TRBV5-1 to TRBJ1-3; D remains unclear. The CDR3 consists of 13 residues. V was pared by 5 bases and J by 3 bases, with 9 bases between. In germline, CDR1 is SGHRS, CDR2 YFSETQ. CDR3 residues: CASSEGSGNTIYF. CDR3 nucleotides: TGCGCCAGCAGTGAGGGTAGTGGAAACACCATATATTTT.

V usage is TRBV19 and J usage is TRBJ2-7; D not certain. The CDR3 is 13 amino acids. Trimming stripped 9 bases from V and 0 bases from J, with 12 bases between. CDR1 and CDR2 from the germline V gene are LNHDA and SQIVND (reference sequence). The CDR3 is CASRWSASYEQYF. CDR3 in DNA: TGTGCCAGCCGATGGAGTGCCTCCTACGAGCAGTACTTC. Using reference TRBV19 and TRBJ2-7 for the parts outside the CDR3, the full variable domain is DGGITQSPKYLFRKEGQNVTLSCEQNLNHDAMYWYRQDPGQGLRLIYYSQIVNDFQKGDIAEGYSVSREKKESFPLTVTSAQKNPTAFYLCASRWSASYEQYFGPGTRLTVT.

The chain carries TRBV28 and TRBJ1-4; the D gene is possibly TRBD1 (6 bases). The CDR3 extends over 17 amino acids. V was trimmed by 2 bases and J by 8 bases, leaving 21 bases between them. Germline V gives CDR1 MDHEN, CDR2 SYDVKM. CDR3 protein: CASSLPRPTGMREKLFF. CDR3 nucleotide sequence: TGTGCCAGCAGTTTACCTCGACCCACAGGGATGAGAGAAAAACTGTTTTTT.

This rearrangement joins TRBV9 to TRBJ1-6; the D gene is possibly TRBD1 (5 bases). CDR3 length: 14 amino acids. V lost 4 bases and J 3 bases, leaving 8 bases between the germline ends. The V gene's germline CDR1 is SGDLS and CDR2 YYNGEE. CDR3 DNA sequence: TGTGCCAGCAGCCAGGGATTCTATAATTCACCCCTCCACTTT. Translated: CASSQGFYNSPLHF.

The chain has TRBV5-5 and TRBJ2-3; 10 positions match TRBD1. V lost 1 base, J lost 3 bases, and 8 bases stayed unmatched. Germline CDR1 and CDR2: SGHKS and YYEKEE (reference sequence). The length of the CDR3 is 17 residues. CDR3 nucleotide sequence: TGTGCCAGCAGCTTGCGGGGACAGGGGACCCTGACAGATACGCAGTATTTT. Its translation: CASSLRGQGTLTDTQYF.

This chain connects TRBV20-1 to TRBJ1-1; D is possibly TRBD1 (6 bases). The CDR3 consists of 13 residues. Germline V lookup: CDR1 DFQATT, CDR2 SNEGSKA (reference sequence). With 3 bases removed from V and 1 base from J, the gap between germline ends came to 9 bases. The CDR3, as DNA: TGCAGTGCTAGTCCAGGGGCGAACACTGAAGCTTTCTTT. Translated, it gives CSASPGANTEAFF.

The rearrangement links TRBV2 to TRBJ2-5, with 13 bases fitting TRBD2. The trim removed 2 bases at V and 7 bases at J, leaving 19 bases unmatched. From germline, CDR1 is SNHLY and CDR2 FYNNEI. The CDR3 loop spans 20 amino acids. The CDR3 nucleotides are TGTGCCAGCAGTGAAAATCGTCCCCTTCGGACTAGCGGGAGTAGGGCGACCCAGTACTTC. It codes for CASSENRPLRTSGSRATQYF.

V is TRBV6-5 and J is TRBJ1-2; D is perhaps TRBD1 (6 bases). Between the trimmed V and J ends, which lost 6 bases and 1 base, there was a span of 9 bases. Germline CDR1 reads MNHEY; CDR2 reads SVGAGI. This CDR3 has 13 amino acids. For the CDR3, the DNA is TGTGCCAGCAGCGGGACACTTAACTATGGCTACACCTTC. Translated, it gives CASSGTLNYGYTF.

V gene TRBV28 combines with J gene TRBJ1-1; D unresolved. The germline CDR1 and CDR2 sequences are MDHEN and SYDVKM. CDR3 length equals 15 residues. The ends were cut back, 5 bases at V and 7 bases at J, with 20 bases in the middle. CDR3 amino acids: CASSIRQNSNVEAFF. The CDR3 nucleotides read TGTGCCAGCAGTATCCGTCAGAATTCGAACGTTGAAGCTTTCTTT. The whole variable domain, filled in from reference TRBV28 and TRBJ1-1, reads DVKVTQSSRYLVKRTGEKVFLECVQDMDHENMFWYRQDPGLGLRLIYFSYDVKMKEKGDIPEGYSVSREKKERFSLILESASTNQTSMYLCASSIRQNSNVEAFFGQGTRLTVV.

This rearrangement joins TRBV7-9 to TRBJ2-3; possible D gene TRBD2, 7 bases. The CDR3 has 16 amino acids. In germline, CDR1 is SEHNR, CDR2 FQNEAQ (reference sequence). Trimming cost V 5 bases and J 5 bases, with 20 bases left between them. CDR3: CASSQRPGGRVDTQYF. CDR3 DNA: TGTGCCAGCAGCCAGAGGCCGGGGGGCCGAGTAGATACGCAGTATTTT.

The chain recombines TRBV28 with TRBJ2-7, with D perhaps TRBD1 (6 bases). Trimming took 5 bases from V and 4 from J, leaving 15 bases between them. The CDR3 loop spans 14 amino acids. CDR1 MDHEN and CDR2 SYDVKM come from the germline V gene. The CDR3 protein is CASSLTGIGYEQYV. DNA for the CDR3: TGTGCCAGCAGTCTCACAGGGATTGGATACGAGCAGTACGTC.

Here the CDR3 reads CASRGGYDGNTEAFF. DNA of the CDR3: TGTGCCAGTAGAGGAGGGTATGACGGGAACACTGAAGCTTTCTTT. The V call is TRBV19, the J call TRBJ1-1; D is unclear. From germline, CDR1 is LNHDA and CDR2 SQIVND (reference sequence). The CDR3 has 15 amino acids. Deletions cut 6 bases from V and 1 base from J, with 15 bases between.

V and J are TRBV3-1 (or the pseudogene TRBV3-2) and TRBJ2-1, with a weak D call TRBD1 (6 bases). The CDR3 is 12 residues long. Germline V gene sequence: CDR1 LGHDT, CDR2 YNNKEL (reference sequence). Trimming shortened V by 1 base and J by 16 bases, and 14 bases separated the two germline ends. CDR3 protein: CASSQGRTGTFF. The CDR3 DNA reads TGTGCCAGCAGCCAAGGGAGAACAGGGACCTTCTTC.

The rearrangement uses TRBV5-5 and TRBJ1-1; TRBD1 agrees at 9 bases. This CDR3 has 16 residues. Germline-derived CDR1 and CDR2 are SGHKS and YYEKEE (reference sequence). V shed 1 base and J 0 bases; nucleotides not matched to a gene: 4. CDR3 nucleotide sequence: TGTGCCAGCAGCTTGCGACAGGGGGGCTTGAACACTGAAGCTTTCTTT. This translates into CASSLRQGGLNTEAFF.

This clone was counted once. The chain combines TRBV6-6 with TRBJ1-2, with 7 bases that match TRBD1. The V segment lost 11 bases and the J segment 2 bases; nucleotides outside the gene matches: 5. The CDR3 has 12 residues. Looked up from germline, CDR1 is MNHNY and CDR2 is SVGAGI (reference sequence). The CDR3 DNA follows: TGTGCCGGGGGGACAGAAAACTATGGCTACACCTTC. Translating it yields CAGGTENYGYTF.

The J gene is TRBJ1-5, the V gene TRBV4-1; TRBD1 aligns across 10 bases. CDR1 MGHRA and CDR2 YSYEKL come from the germline V gene. Losses at the gene ends were 1 base for V and 3 bases for J; bases not matched to a gene: 3. CDR3 length: 16 residues. The CDR3 nucleotides are TGCGCCAGCAGCCAAGTAGGACAGGGGGACAATCAGCCCCAGCATTTT. It yields the protein CASSQVGQGDNQPQHF.